This TCR beta chain stems from a study of cytomegalovirus exposure and HLA in healthy donors (dated by TCRdb to 2017 to 2019). About the full investigation: According to a later analysis, one platform produced both the 100 to 150 validation repertoires and the 666 repertoires of the first cohort. The study aimed to test whether cataloging public T cell receptors could reveal signatures of past pathogen exposure. In addition to the first cohort of 666 subjects, a separate validation cohort of approximately 110 different subjects was used. To predict cytomegalovirus infection status, the study brought together high-throughput TCR immunosequencing, statistical association of individual TCRs with disease status, and machine learning. Results and caveats for the whole study, not just this receptor: A later analysis lacked HLA typing for the validation cohort, so it scored co-occurrence in that cohort across all 120 or so repertoires. In a later analysis, TCRs clustered in the first cohort were found to also tend to co-occur in the roughly 120 validation repertoires, with approximately 94% of cluster scores above 0. It was suggested by the authors that the approach could potentially be generalized to other disease states and immunological phenotypes. Most TCR sequences were observed very rarely across donors, whereas some public TCRs were present in many individuals. The classifier was reported to diagnose cytomegalovirus status with high specificity and sensitivity in both the original cohort and the validation cohort. In the study, around 150 TCR beta chains were listed as associated with cytomegalovirus. A few of the identified cytomegalovirus-associated TCR beta chains were confirmed in vitro to be specific for cytomegalovirus antigens.

From the germline V gene (reference sequence), CDR1 is MNHNY and CDR2 is SVGAGI. V was cut back by 6 bases and J by 7 bases, leaving a gap of 19 bases between them. The CDR3 runs 14 residues from the cysteine to the phenylalanine. Kept here is only the CDR3 DNA, which spans 42 bases and is read in frame from base 1. Receptor libraries were prepared by the immunoSEQ multiplex PCR assay. The paper's data handling went like this. A statistical classification framework was developed to diagnose cytomegalovirus status using the catalog of TCR beta chain sequences. What TCRdb holds here is the immuneACCESS table cut down to in-frame rearrangements. Part of the clones is not present; checked against another copy, under half of the missing clones reflect an unresolved V gene, and the others are unexplained. The V and J calls and clone size come from that table; D and trimming were worked out from the DNA. This sample holds about 56,000 clones; around nine tenths were observed only once. Of the sample, 0.9% to 1.4% falls within the top ten clones.

Donors formed part of the validation cohort, which comprised over a hundred subjects and was distinct from the first cohort of 666 subjects. Remarks on this clone: The antigen this receptor binds is unknown. No qualities accompany the bases; no much larger clone lies one base away.

Recombination joined TRBV6-6 with TRBJ2-7; the D gene is perhaps TRBD1, on 6 matching bases. Material: PBMCs. The source is a man aged 18 to 29 in good health and CMV-seronegative. This receptor has the CDR3 CASSPDRPLSEQYF. The DNA reads TGTGCCAGCAGCCCGGACAGACCACTATCAGAGCAGTACTTC.